This T cell receptor beta chain was sequenced in a study of blood T cell repertoires in COVID-19. Across the study: Acute and convalescent COVID-19 samples came from the United States, Italy and Spain.

CDR3 size: 13 residues. Germline CDR1 SGHTS, CDR2 YDEGEE. V was pared by 4 bases and J by 5 bases, with 10 bases between. Measured with immunoSEQ multiplex PCR; TCRdb has only the in-frame clones, and not every one. In the table there are some 170,000 clones, over 75% of which are singletons. This TCR derives from a man aged 40-49 years who had recovered from COVID-19. Sequenced sample: PBMCs or T cells enriched from blood (not recorded which). This sequence joins TRBV5-8 and TRBJ1-5; D uncertain. The CDR3 DNA reads TGTGCCAGCAGCGCAAGGCGGCATCAGCCCCAGCATTTT. Translated: CASSARRHQPQHF.